The subject of this entry is one T cell receptor beta chain. This CDR3 contains 15 residues. Germline V lookup: CDR1 MNHEY, CDR2 SVGAGI. The junction had 3 bases not matched to a gene; V was cut back by 2 bases and J by 0 bases. Patients in Seattle were enrolled during active infection, then followed longitudinally. Repertoires were generated with immunoSEQ multiplex PCR, while TCRdb's copy carries only in-frame clones and drops some. The sample lists approximately 170,000 clones; around 86% were seen once. The data were obtained in a study of blood T cell repertoires in COVID-19. Study-wide context: PBMCs, B-cell-depleted T cells, or T cells provided the cDNA or gDNA that made up the material.

Sequencing was performed on peripheral blood. The chain is built from TRBV6-5 and TRBJ2-7; 8 nucleotides agree with TRBD1. The receptor was isolated from a woman in her seventies with COVID-19, enrolled during active disease. CDR3 protein: CASSYSQGASYEQYF. The CDR3 DNA sequence: TGTGCCAGCAGTTACAGCCAGGGGGCCTCCTACGAGCAGTACTTC.